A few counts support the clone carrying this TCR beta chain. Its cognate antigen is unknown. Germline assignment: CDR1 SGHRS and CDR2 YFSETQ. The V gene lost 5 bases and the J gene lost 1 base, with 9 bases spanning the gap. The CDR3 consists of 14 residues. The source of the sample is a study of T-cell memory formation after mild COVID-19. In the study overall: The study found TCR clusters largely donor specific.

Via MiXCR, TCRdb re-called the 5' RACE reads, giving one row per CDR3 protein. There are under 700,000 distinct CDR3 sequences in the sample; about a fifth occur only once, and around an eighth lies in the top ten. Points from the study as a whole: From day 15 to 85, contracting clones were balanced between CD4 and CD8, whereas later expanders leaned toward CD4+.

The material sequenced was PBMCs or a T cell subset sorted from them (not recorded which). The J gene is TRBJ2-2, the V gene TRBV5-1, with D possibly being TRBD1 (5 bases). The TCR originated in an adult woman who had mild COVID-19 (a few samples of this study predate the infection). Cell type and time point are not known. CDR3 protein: CASRFGQNTGELFF. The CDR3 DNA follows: TGCGCCAGCAGATTTGGACAGAACACCGGGGAGCTGTTTTTT.